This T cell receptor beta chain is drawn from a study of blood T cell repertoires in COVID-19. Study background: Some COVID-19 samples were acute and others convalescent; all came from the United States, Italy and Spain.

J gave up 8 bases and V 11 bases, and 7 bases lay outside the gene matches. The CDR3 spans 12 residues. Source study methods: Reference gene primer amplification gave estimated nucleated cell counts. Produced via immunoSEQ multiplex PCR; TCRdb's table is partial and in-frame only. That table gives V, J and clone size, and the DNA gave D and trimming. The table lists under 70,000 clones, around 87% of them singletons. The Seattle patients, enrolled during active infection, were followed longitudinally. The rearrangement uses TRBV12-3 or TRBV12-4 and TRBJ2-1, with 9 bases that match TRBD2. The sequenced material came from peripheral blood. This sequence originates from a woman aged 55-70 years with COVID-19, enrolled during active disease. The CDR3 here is CAAAGGFDEQFF. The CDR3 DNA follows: TGTGCCGCCGCGGGAGGGTTCGATGAGCAGTTCTTC.